The 27 T cell receptor beta chains in this list originate from one sample, sequenced in a study of OX40 agonist ivuxolimab in advanced cancers. Produced via immunoSEQ multiplex PCR; TCRdb's table is partial and in-frame only. This sample has roughly 45,000 clones; approximately 85% occur once, and the top ten carry 3.4%. Material: CD4+ or CD8+ T cells sorted from blood, obtained in a trial of the OX40 agonist ivuxolimab. The source is an adult with an advanced solid tumor such as melanoma, head and neck, liver or kidney cancer.

V is TRBV28 and J is TRBJ2-7, with TRBD1 matching 8 bases. Germline CDR1 and CDR2: MDHEN and SYDVKM. Trimming removed 4 bases from V and 0 bases from J; junction bases left unmatched: 2. The CDR3 runs 14 residues. The CDR3: CASSSTGGSYEQYF. The DNA for the CDR3 is TGTGCCAGCAGTTCCACAGGGGGCTCCTACGAGCAGTACTTC.

V and J are TRBV9 and TRBJ2-1; D might be TRBD1 (7 bases). This CDR3 region has 16 residues. CDR1 is SGDLS, CDR2 YYNGEE, per germline. Trimming removed 4 bases at V and 0 bases at J, with 14 bases between. DNA of the CDR3: TGTGCCAGCAGCACGGACAGGCGGGACTCCTACAATGAGCAGTTCTTC. Amino acid sequence: CASSTDRRDSYNEQFF.

Note on this clone: Compared with germline, one end of the junction differs, possibly owing to a read error. The genes are TRBV5-1 and TRBJ2-7, with D tentatively TRBD2 (6 bases). The length of the CDR3 is 15 residues. Germline CDR1 reads SGHRS; CDR2 reads YFSETQ. DNA for the CDR3: TGCGCCAGCAGCTTGGCTCCGCGGGACTCCCACGAGCAGTACTTC. Translation gives CASSLAPRDSHEQYF.

The chain uses TRBV7-2 and TRBJ1-3; D not resolved. The CDR3 spans 13 residues. The germline gives CDR1 SGHTA, CDR2 FQGNSA. V was shortened by 1 base and J by 7 bases, with 8 bases between the two germline ends. CDR3 sequence reads: CASSLVKGNTIYF. The CDR3 DNA reads TGTGCCAGCAGCTTAGTTAAGGGCAACACCATATATTTT.

This clone has only a few counts. The gene calls are TRBV28 and TRBJ1-2; 8 bases match TRBD1. Germline loops: CDR1 MDHEN, CDR2 SYDVKM. Trimming cost V 6 bases and J 6 bases; bases outside gene matches: 3. There are 12 residues in the CDR3. The CDR3 region has the DNA TGTGCCAGCAGGCAGGACAGGGATGGCTACACCTTC. It is translated as CASRQDRDGYTF.

CDR3: CASMRTENEKLFF. The CDR3 bases are TGTGCCAGCATGAGGACAGAGAATGAAAAACTGTTTTTT. This rearrangement joins TRBV2 to TRBJ1-4; D possibly corresponds to TRBD1 (6 bases). Germline CDR1 reads SNHLY; CDR2 reads FYNNEI. The V gene lost 7 bases and the J gene lost 5 bases, with 11 bases spanning the gap. The CDR3 length is 13 residues.

This chain connects TRBV7-9 to TRBJ1-1; weak D call: TRBD1 (5 bases). Germline loops: CDR1 SEHNR, CDR2 FQNEAQ (reference sequence). V lost 6 bases and J lost 5, with 25 bases in between. There are 17 residues in the CDR3. CDR3 in DNA: TGTGCCAGCAGAAAAGGGACCACCAGGGAGGCTTGGACTGAAGCTTTCTTT. Translation: CASRKGTTREAWTEAFF.

V usage is TRBV12-5 and J usage is TRBJ2-3, with D uncertain. This CDR3 comprises 17 residues. The V end was cut by 7 bases, the J end by 0 bases, with 20 bases between. CDR1 and CDR2 from the germline V gene are LGHNT and FRNRAP. This chain's CDR3 is CASATDPTHSSTDTQYF. The CDR3 DNA sequence: TGTGCTAGTGCTACTGACCCCACTCACTCTAGCACAGATACGCAGTATTTT. Supplemented by reference TRBV12-5 and TRBJ2-3, the full variable domain reads DARVTQTPRHKVTEMGQEVTMRCQPILGHNTVFWYRQTMMQGLELLAYFRNRAPLDDSGMPKDRFSAEMPDATLATLKIQPSEPRDSAVYFCASATDPTHSSTDTQYFGPGTRLTVL.

The count of this clone is one. The V and J genes are TRBV19 and TRBJ1-4; 8 bases agree with TRBD1. V gave up 5 bases and J gave up 0 bases; unmatched junction bases: 8. The CDR3 runs to 17 residues. Germline CDR1 and CDR2: LNHDA and SQIVND (reference sequence). CDR3 sequence: CASSRQGPSSTNEKLFF. CDR3 DNA: TGTGCCAGTAGTCGACAGGGGCCAAGCTCAACTAATGAAAAACTGTTTTTT.

This chain links TRBV5-1 with TRBJ1-5; D is ambiguous. CDR3 length: 14 residues. CDR1 and CDR2 (germline): SGHRS, YFSETQ. V dropped 0 bases and J dropped 11 bases, with 15 bases sitting between them. The CDR3 DNA reads as TGCGCCAGCAGCTTGGCCGGAGGATCTGGGGCCCAGCATTTT. Encoded protein: CASSLAGGSGAQHF.

The chain couples TRBV30 to TRBJ2-7; D is perhaps TRBD1 (7 bases). V was shortened by 3 bases and J by 4 bases, with 19 bases between the two germline ends. Germline loops: CDR1 GTSNPN, CDR2 SVGIG (reference sequence). This CDR3 is 15 amino acids long. The CDR3 region is CAWRGGRGERYEQYF. In DNA, the CDR3 is TGTGCCTGGAGGGGTGGCAGGGGGGAAAGATACGAGCAGTACTTC.

V gene TRBV25-1 combines with J gene TRBJ1-6, with D uncertain. From germline, CDR1 is MGHDK and CDR2 SYGVNS. V was pared by 2 bases and J by 5 bases, with 4 bases between. CDR3 length equals 13 residues. CDR3: CASSEQDNSPLHF. DNA of the CDR3: TGTGCCAGCAGTGAACAGGATAATTCACCCCTCCACTTT.

The chain links TRBV28 to TRBJ1-4; TRBD1 is a possible D gene (6 bases). Germline values: CDR1 MDHEN, CDR2 SYDVKM. CDR3 length equals 15 residues. The ends were cut back, 6 bases at V and 5 bases at J, with 16 bases in the middle. CDR3 in amino acids: CASSLAGGGNEKLFF. CDR3 nucleotides: TGTGCCAGCAGCTTAGCGGGGGGCGGGAATGAAAAACTGTTTTTT.

The J gene is TRBJ1-6, the V gene TRBV27, with a tentative D call TRBD1 (5 bases). The ends were cut back, 7 bases at V and 7 bases at J, with 8 bases in the middle. CDR3 size: 12 residues. Per germline, CDR1 MNHEY and CDR2 SMNVEV (reference sequence). CDR3 nucleotide sequence: TGTGCCAGCACCCCAGGGAATTCACCCCTCCACTTT. It specifies CASTPGNSPLHF.

Remarks on this clone: One junction end does not reproduce the germline sequence, and a read error may be involved. This chain links TRBV19 with TRBJ1-2; no reliable D call. The CDR3 extends over 13 amino acids. Germline CDR1 reads LNHDA; CDR2 reads SQIVND (reference sequence). CDR3: CASSLEYNLGYTF. The DNA for the CDR3 is TGTGCCAGTAGTTTAGAATACAACCTCGGCTACACCTTC.

The J gene is TRBJ1-5, the V gene TRBV5-6, with no clear D. CDR3 length: 18 residues. V shed 1 base and J shed 2 bases, with 19 bases lying between them. Germline CDR1 is SGHDT and CDR2 is YYEEEE. For the CDR3, the DNA is TGTGCCAGCAGCTTGCGCCTCTCCCGGGCTAGCGGCAATCAGCCCCAGCATTTT. It is translated as CASSLRLSRASGNQPQHF.

The rearrangement joins TRBV28 to TRBJ1-1, with D maybe TRBD1 (6 bases). Between the trimmed V and J ends, which lost 4 bases and 4 bases, there was a span of 13 bases. Germline V gives CDR1 MDHEN, CDR2 SYDVKM. The CDR3 contains 14 residues. The CDR3: CASSSQGVRTEAFF. DNA of the CDR3: TGTGCCAGCAGTTCACAGGGTGTTCGCACTGAAGCTTTCTTT.

This clone has just one count. This chain connects TRBV30 to TRBJ1-1; the match to TRBD1 covers 7 bases. With 0 bases clipped from V and 1 base from J, the junction kept 2 bases outside the gene matches. In germline, CDR1 is GTSNPN, CDR2 SVGIG (reference sequence). The CDR3 length is 14 residues. The DNA for the CDR3 is TGTGCCTGGAGTGTAAAGGGGGCGAACACTGAAGCTTTCTTT. Translation: CAWSVKGANTEAFF. The entire variable domain, with the rest obtained from reference TRBV30 and TRBJ1-1, is as follows: SQTIHQWPATLVQPVGSPLSLECTVEGTSNPNLYWYRQAAGRGLQLLFYSVGIGQISSEVPQNLSASRPQDRQFILSSKKLLLSDSGFYLCAWSVKGANTEAFFGQGTRLTVV.

This chain uses TRBV10-3 with TRBJ1-2; D gene ambiguous. V dropped 0 bases and J dropped 8 bases, with 16 bases sitting between them. The germline V gene has CDR1 ENHRY and CDR2 SYGVKD. This CDR3 comprises 15 residues. CDR3 DNA sequence: TGTGCCATCAGTGAGTCGAGCGGCGGGCGGCGAGGCTACACCTTC. Translation gives CAISESSGGRRGYTF.

The CDR3: CASSSTGPWYF. Written as DNA, the CDR3 is TGTGCCAGCAGCTCTACGGGGCCGTGGTACTTC. The V gene is TRBV7-2, the J gene TRBJ2-5; D could derive from TRBD1 or TRBD2 (5 bases each). The germline CDR1 and CDR2 sequences are SGHTA and FQGNSA. The CDR3 length is 11 residues. V dropped 4 bases and J dropped 13 bases, with 13 bases sitting between them.

The chain recombines TRBV9 with TRBJ2-6; D perhaps matches TRBD2 (7 bases). Trimming removed 4 bases at V and 1 base at J, with 18 bases between. The CDR3 is made up of 18 amino acids. Germline V CDR1 and CDR2: SGDLS, YYNGEE. CDR3 bases: TGTGCCAGCAGCTCACACGCGGGGGCCCCATCTGGGGCCAACGTCCTGACTTTC. This translates into CASSSHAGAPSGANVLTF.

The chain carries TRBV7-8 and TRBJ1-1, with 11 bases fitting TRBD1. There are 16 residues in the CDR3. Germline assignment: CDR1 SGHVS and CDR2 FQNEAQ. V trimming: 3 bases; J trimming: 2 bases; junction bases outside the gene matches: 5. CDR3 amino acids: CASSLRDRGSNTEAFF. The CDR3 nucleotides read TGTGCCAGCAGCTTGAGGGACAGGGGGAGTAACACTGAAGCTTTCTTT.

This chain uses TRBV19 with TRBJ1-1; D gene unclear. V was trimmed by 0 bases and J by 3 bases, leaving 14 bases between them. The CDR3 has 16 amino acids. Germline assignment: CDR1 LNHDA and CDR2 SQIVND (reference sequence). For the CDR3, the DNA is TGTGCCAGTAGTATAGACGGACGAAGGAGGGACACTGAAGCTTTCTTT. This sequence encodes CASSIDGRRRDTEAFF.

This chain joins TRBV29-1 and TRBJ2-1, with a tentative D call TRBD2 (6 bases). CDR1 and CDR2 from the germline V gene are SQVTM and ANQGSEA. Deletions cut 7 bases from V and 4 bases from J, with 14 bases between. CDR3 size: 13 residues. The CDR3: CSASLGLYNEQFF. Here the CDR3 DNA reads TGCAGCGCCTCCCTGGGACTTTACAATGAGCAGTTCTTC.

V usage is TRBV11-2 and J usage is TRBJ2-7; the D is unclear. The length of the CDR3 is 13 residues. V lost 4 bases, J lost 6 bases, and 13 bases lay in between. The germline gives CDR1 SGHAT, CDR2 FQNNGV. The CDR3 sequence is CASSSTRLREQYF. In DNA form, the CDR3 reads TGTGCCAGCAGCTCGACCCGGTTACGCGAGCAGTACTTC. Looking up the rest from reference TRBV11-2 and TRBJ2-7 gives the full variable domain: EAGVAQSPRYKIIEKRQSVAFWCNPISGHATLYWYQQILGQGPKLLIQFQNNGVVDDSQLPKDRFSAERLKGVDSTLKIQPAKLEDSAVYLCASSSTRLREQYFGPGTRLTVT.

The chain carries TRBV4-3 and TRBJ2-7, with 7 bases identical to TRBD1. The trim removed 0 bases at V and 5 bases at J, leaving 4 bases unmatched. The length of the CDR3 is 14 residues. The germline V gene encodes CDR1 LGHNA and CDR2 YSLEER. CDR3 sequence: CASSQDYRGHEQYF. CDR3 bases: TGCGCCAGCAGCCAAGACTACAGGGGCCACGAGCAGTACTTC.

The chain carries TRBV7-8 and TRBJ2-3; TRBD1 might be the D (5 bases). The CDR3 runs 15 residues. V dropped 6 bases and J dropped 4 bases, with 17 bases sitting between them. Germline V CDR1 and CDR2: SGHVS, FQNEAQ. DNA for the CDR3: TGTGCCAGCAGGGGGTGGGGCGCAAACCCAGATACGCAGTATTTT. Protein: CASRGWGANPDTQYF.